Below, 13 T cell receptor beta chains from the same sample are listed, as sequenced in a study of T cell responses to AZD1222 COVID-19 vaccine. This table comes from immunoSEQ multiplex PCR, and its TCRdb copy is limited to in-frame clones, with some not included. The sample has 100,000 to 150,000 clones, 90% seen once. Sequencing used peripheral blood, obtained 28 days after the second dose of the MenACWY control vaccine. These receptor sequences come from an adult who received the MenACWY meningococcal vaccine as a control.

The CDR3 loop reads CASSYESGKTSYNEQFF. The CDR3 DNA sequence: TGTGCCAGCAGTTACGAGAGCGGGAAAACGTCCTACAATGAGCAGTTCTTC. The V gene is TRBV6-2 or TRBV6-3, the J gene TRBJ2-1; 7 nucleotides line up with TRBD2. Germline CDR1 and CDR2: MNHEY and SVGEGT. V lost 2 bases to trimming and J lost 1 base; unmatched junction nucleotides: 8. CDR3 length equals 17 residues.

The rearrangement uses TRBV2 and TRBJ1-2, with a weak D call TRBD1 (6 bases). V lost 7 bases to trimming and J lost 2 bases, with 11 bases between them. Germline V gene data show CDR1 as SNHLY and CDR2 as FYNNEI. The CDR3 totals 13 residues. The CDR3 loop reads CASIGGSNYGYTF. As DNA, the CDR3 is TGTGCCAGCATTGGGGGCTCAAACTATGGCTACACCTTC.

V gene TRBV19 combines with J gene TRBJ2-1; D gene ambiguous. CDR3 length: 15 residues. Germline V gene lookup returns CDR1 LNHDA and CDR2 SQIVND (reference sequence). Trimming took off 4 bases at V and 2 bases at J, with 12 bases between the two ends. In DNA form, the CDR3 reads TGTGCCAGTAGTACAACCCCACGGACCTACAATGAGCAGTTCTTC. Protein product: CASSTTPRTYNEQFF.

This sequence joins TRBV6-2 or TRBV6-3 and TRBJ2-7; D is unresolved. The V gene's germline CDR1 is MNHEY and CDR2 SVGEGT. Deletions cut 5 bases from V and 0 bases from J, with 14 bases between. CDR3 length equals 15 residues. In DNA form, the CDR3 reads TGTGCCAGCAGTGAGGTATCAAAGGGCTCCTACGAGCAGTACGTC. Protein: CASSEVSKGSYEQYV.

This chain joins TRBV27 and TRBJ2-1; the match to TRBD2 covers 7 bases. Trimming removed 2 bases from V and 4 bases from J; junction bases left unmatched: 8. The CDR3 is made up of 16 amino acids. Germline V CDR1 and CDR2: MNHEY, SMNVEV (reference sequence). The chain's CDR3 is CASSLPLAAKYNEQFF. The CDR3 nucleotides are TGTGCCAGCAGTTTACCCCTAGCGGCCAAGTACAATGAGCAGTTCTTC.

CDR3 protein: CASSYLDTNTEAFF. The CDR3 DNA reads as TGTGCCAGCAGTTACTTAGATACGAACACTGAAGCTTTCTTT. The genes are TRBV2 and TRBJ1-1; D gene unclear. Trimming removed 5 bases from V and 1 base from J, with 11 bases in between. Germline V gene lookup returns CDR1 SNHLY and CDR2 FYNNEI. The CDR3 length is 14 residues.

The chain carries TRBV5-4 and TRBJ2-5; TRBD1 matches at 8 bases. The CDR3 runs to 17 residues. J lost 5 bases, V lost 1 base, and 13 bases had no gene match. Germline CDR1 and CDR2: SGHNT and YYREEE (reference sequence). The CDR3 coding sequence is TGTGCCAGCAGCTTGCCGCTTGACAGGGGTCGTGTCGAGACCCAGTACTTC. It codes for CASSLPLDRGRVETQYF.

The J gene is TRBJ2-1, the V gene TRBV24-1, with D possibly being TRBD1 (6 bases). The CDR3 covers 14 residues. Germline V gene lookup returns CDR1 KGHDR and CDR2 SFDVKD. V gave up 2 bases and J gave up 3 bases, with 7 bases separating them. The CDR3 DNA reads TGTGCCACCAGTGATTCGGACAGCTACAATGAGCAGTTCTTC. Translated, it gives CATSDSDSYNEQFF.

V and J are TRBV2 and TRBJ1-5; perhaps TRBD1 as D (5 bases). The CDR3 spans 13 residues. V was shortened by 3 bases and J by 7 bases, with 10 bases between the two germline ends. From germline, CDR1 is SNHLY and CDR2 FYNNEI. The CDR3 here is CASSEGERQPQHF. For the CDR3, the DNA is TGTGCCAGCAGTGAGGGGGAGAGGCAGCCCCAGCATTTT.

The chain joins TRBV5-1 to TRBJ1-6; D might be TRBD1 (5 bases). V was cut by 2 bases and J by 6 bases, with 12 bases left in between. Germline-derived CDR1 and CDR2 are SGHRS and YFSETQ. The CDR3 is made up of 15 amino acids. CDR3 sequence: CASSFGPGSNSPLHF. The CDR3 region has the DNA TGCGCCAGCAGCTTCGGTCCAGGGAGTAATTCACCCCTCCACTTT.

The chain employs TRBV21-1 and TRBJ1-5. TRBV21-1 is shown as a pseudogene. The CDR3 totals 14 residues. The CDR3 DNA follows: TGTGCCAGCAGCCTGCTTGGGGGGATTCAGCCCCAGCATTTT. Translation: CASSLLGGIQPQHF.

This clone was detected a few times. The chain couples TRBV5-6 to TRBJ1-2; D remains unclear. V lost 1 base and J lost 3, with 16 bases in between. This CDR3 has 16 residues. The germline gives CDR1 SGHDT, CDR2 YYEEEE. The CDR3 bases are TGTGCCAGCAGCTTGTTGGCAGAAACCCGAGACTATGGCTACACCTTC. This translates into CASSLLAETRDYGYTF.

This chain links TRBV15 with TRBJ2-7, with a tentative D call TRBD2 (6 bases). CDR1 and CDR2 from the germline V gene are LNHNV and YYDKDF (reference sequence). This CDR3 is built from 14 residues. Trimming took 4 bases from V and 3 from J, leaving 13 bases between them. DNA for the CDR3: TGTGCCACCAGCACCGGACGGGGACTCTACGAGCAGTACTTC. Encoded protein: CATSTGRGLYEQYF.